This is a list of T cell receptor beta chains from one sample in a study of blood T cell repertoires in COVID-19. Sequencing was performed with immunoSEQ multiplex PCR; in TCRdb, only in-frame clones are kept and a portion is missing. Of approximately 99,000 clones listed, just over 85% were seen once; the top ten hold about 1.9%. Sample: peripheral blood. These receptors were obtained from a man in his fifties or sixties with COVID-19, enrolled during active disease. CDR3s include the opening cysteine and the closing phenylalanine or tryptophan. The D gene is left open where the match is weak. Clone size is shown for a subset of rows, as once, few, many or a class of expanded clone.

J gene | D gene | clone size | V gene | CDR3 DNA | CDR3 protein
TRBJ2-1 | . | . | TRBV11-2 | TGTGCCAGCAGCTTAGATCTTGGGGGCCGAGGTGGAGAGCAGTTCTTC | CASSLDLGGRGGEQFF
TRBJ2-7 | . | . | TRBV7-2 | TGTGCCAGCAGCTTAGTGGCGGGGGCCAACTACGAGCAGTACTTC | CASSLVAGANYEQYF
TRBJ2-7 | TRBD2 | . | TRBV5-1 | TGCGCCAGCAGCTTCCTCCCTAGCGGGGGAGGCTACGAGCAGTACTTC | CASSFLPSGGGYEQYF
TRBJ2-1 | TRBD1 | . | TRBV7-8 | TGTGCCAGCAGCCCGCGGGAAGGCCAGGGGGCCGGGGAGCAGTTCTTC | CASSPREGQGAGEQFF
TRBJ2-3 | TRBD2 | . | TRBV18 | TGTGCCAGCTCACTAGCGGGGGGGAGCACAGATACGCAGTATTTT | CASSLAGGSTDTQYF
TRBJ1-3 | . | . | TRBV27 | TGTGCCAGCAGTTTCCGTTCCGGAAACACCATATATTTT | CASSFRSGNTIYF
TRBJ2-3 | . | . | TRBV24-1 | TGTGCCACCAGTGATTTGGCCGAGACAGATACGCAGTATTTT | CATSDLAETDTQYF
TRBJ1-6 | . | . | TRBV15 | TGTGCCACCAGCAGACTAAATTCACCCCTCCACTTT | CATSRLNSPLHF
TRBJ1-6 | TRBD1 | . | TRBV5-4 | TGTGCCAGCAGGGCCGGACAGGGAAATTCACCCCTCCACTTT | CASRAGQGNSPLHF
TRBJ1-2 | TRBD1 | . | TRBV5-4 | TGTGCCAGCAGCTTGACAGGGGTGGGTGGCTACACCTTC | CASSLTGVGGYTF
TRBJ2-3 | TRBD2 | once | TRBV11-3 | TGTGCCAGCAGCTTGCAGGGAGGGAAAGATACGCAGTATTTT | CASSLQGGKDTQYF
TRBJ2-2 | TRBD2 | . | TRBV30 | TGTGCCTGGACGGGACTAGGGGCTACCGGGGAGCTGTTTTTT | CAWTGLGATGELFF
TRBJ1-5 | TRBD1 | once | TRBV27 | TGTGCCAGCAGCAGGACAGGGGGCTTCAATCAGCCCCAGCATTTT | CASSRTGGFNQPQHF
TRBJ1-2 | . | . | TRBV7-9 | TGTGCCAGCAGCTTAGCGCAGGGGCGCTATGGCTACACCTTC | CASSLAQGRYGYTF
TRBJ2-1 | . | . | TRBV4-3 | TGCGCCAGCAGCCAAGATTTGCGGGTCAATGAGCAGTTCTTC | CASSQDLRVNEQFF
TRBJ1-2 | . | . | TRBV2 | TGTGCCAGCAGTGAGTTTGGCAGGGCGAACTATGGCTACACCTTC | CASSEFGRANYGYTF
TRBJ1-1 | TRBD1 | . | TRBV11-2 | TGTGCCAGCATCGCGACAGGGTATTCTGAAGCTTTCTTT | CASIATGYSEAFF
TRBJ2-7 | . | . | TRBV5-4 | TGTGCCAGCAGCTTAAGAGGCGGATCCTACGAGCAGTACTTC | CASSLRGGSYEQYF
TRBJ2-5 | TRBD2 | . | TRBV28 | TGTGCCAGCAGTCTCAACCGCGGGGGGGGACAAGAGACCCAGTACTTC | CASSLNRGGGQETQYF
TRBJ1-2 | . | . | TRBV15 | TGTGCCACCAGCAGAGAGGGGGCAGCCTACACCTTC | CATSREGAAYTF
TRBJ2-6 | . | . | TRBV28 | TGTGCCAGCAGTTTCCCCCCGACAGACGTCCTGACTTTC | CASSFPPTDVLTF
TRBJ2-2 | TRBD2 | . | TRBV9 | TGTGCCAGCAGAGGTGGTCTAGCGGACACCGGGGAGCTGTTTTTT | CASRGGLADTGELFF
TRBJ1-5 | TRBD1 | . | TRBV27 | TGTGCCAGCAGTATACAGGGGGGGGGCAATCAGCCCCAGCATTTT | CASSIQGGGNQPQHF
TRBJ1-5 | . | . | TRBV19 | TGTGCCAGTAGGGCGGCGATGAATCAGCCCCAGCATTTT | CASRAAMNQPQHF
TRBJ2-2 | TRBD1 | . | TRBV5-1 | TGCGCCAGCAGCTTAAGGACAGGGTCCGGGGAGCTGTTTTTT | CASSLRTGSGELFF
TRBJ2-7 | TRBD1 | . | TRBV5-5 | TGTGCCAGCAGCTTCGGGGACAGTAGCTCCTACGAGCAGTACTTC | CASSFGDSSSYEQYF
TRBJ1-2 | TRBD1 | . | TRBV3-1/TRBV3-2 | TGTGCCAGCAGCCAAAGACAGGGGGACGGCTACACCTTC | CASSQRQGDGYTF
TRBJ2-1 | TRBD2 | . | TRBV6-6 | TGTGCCAGCAGTCTAAGCGGGGGGGACTCCTACAATGAGCAGTTCTTC | CASSLSGGDSYNEQFF
TRBJ2-7 | TRBD1 | . | TRBV4-1 | TGCGCCAGCAGCCACCAGACAGGGATCCACGAGCAGTACTTC | CASSHQTGIHEQYF
TRBJ1-2 | TRBD1 | once | TRBV6-6 | TGTGCCAGCAGGCTCGGACAGGGGGCGATCTATGGCTACACCTTC | CASRLGQGAIYGYTF
TRBJ2-7 | . | few | TRBV19 | TGTGCCAGTAGTCCCCGGGACACCTCCTACGAGCAGTACTTC | CASSPRDTSYEQYF
TRBJ2-3 | . | . | TRBV2 | TGTGCCAGCAGTGAAGCATTAGTCGGCACAGATACGCAGTATTTT | CASSEALVGTDTQYF
TRBJ2-7 | TRBD2 | . | TRBV15 | TGTGCCACCAGCGGTAGCGGGGGGCATACCTTGGAGCAGTACTTC | CATSGSGGHTLEQYF
TRBJ1-1 | TRBD1 | few | TRBV11-3 | TGTGCCAGCAGCGCCTCACAGGGGGGCACTGAAGCTTTCTTT | CASSASQGGTEAFF
TRBJ2-5 | . | . | TRBV19 | TGTGCCAGCGGCGGCCTTAACAGGGGGGGAGAGACCCAGTACTTC | CASGGLNRGGETQYF
TRBJ1-2 | . | . | TRBV13 | TGTGCCAGCAGCTCCGGGACTGGGGCCTATGGCTACACCTTC | CASSSGTGAYGYTF
TRBJ1-5 | . | . | TRBV3-1/TRBV3-2 | TGTGCCAGCAGCCAAACACAGGGTCTGGAGCCCCAGCATTTT | CASSQTQGLEPQHF
TRBJ1-2 | . | . | TRBV24-1 | TGTGCCACCAGTGATACAGGGATAGGGTATGGCTACACCTTC | CATSDTGIGYGYTF
TRBJ2-6 | TRBD1 | . | TRBV4-1 | TGCGCCAGCAGCCTCCAAGGGGACAGGGGGGCTGGGGCCAACGTCCTGACTTTC | CASSLQGDRGAGANVLTF
TRBJ2-7 | . | . | TRBV6-5 | TGTGCCAGCAGTTTTGCGAGCTCCTACGAGCAGTACTTC | CASSFASSYEQYF
TRBJ1-1 | TRBD1 | . | TRBV5-1 | TGCGCCAGCAGCTTGGACAGGGGAAAGCTAGGCACTGAAGCTTTCTTT | CASSLDRGKLGTEAFF
TRBJ1-2 | TRBD1 | . | TRBV6-5 | TGTGCCAGCAGCAGGGACAGAAACTATGGCTACACCTTC | CASSRDRNYGYTF
TRBJ1-1 | TRBD1 | . | TRBV29-1 | TGCAGCGTTGAAGTGCGAGGGGGCCGGGGCACTGAAGCTTTCTTT | CSVEVRGGRGTEAFF
TRBJ2-3 | . | . | TRBV4-1 | TGCGCCAGCAGCCAAGATTGGCCTCTGCCTTTCACAGATACGCAGTATTTT | CASSQDWPLPFTDTQYF
TRBJ1-5 | . | . | TRBV5-1 | TGCGCCAGCAGCTTGGACCCGGATCAGCCCCAGCATTTT | CASSLDPDQPQHF
TRBJ2-1 | TRBD2 | . | TRBV11-2 | TGTGCCAGCAGCTTAGGCTCTGTTTCGGGGACTAGAGTTCAGTTCTTC | CASSLGSVSGTRVQFF
TRBJ1-2 | . | . | TRBV4-2 | TGTGCCAGCAGCCCTCTCGCGGGTCTAGGCTATGGCTACACCTTC | CASSPLAGLGYGYTF
TRBJ1-5 | TRBD1 | . | TRBV2 | TGTGCCAGTACGCCGGGACAGAGCAATCAGCCCCAGCATTTT | CASTPGQSNQPQHF
TRBJ1-5 | . | . | TRBV6-6 | TGTGCCAGCAGAACTACGGGGAGCAATCAGCCCCAGCATTTT | CASRTTGSNQPQHF